The sample holds many counts of the clone carrying this T cell receptor beta chain. Antigen unknown. The sample originates from a study of T cells after yellow fever vaccination. The study made its TCR cDNA through 5'RACE template switching. That step introduced a universal primer site along with UMIs. TCRdb recomputed calls from the 5' RACE reads with MiXCR, one row per CDR3 protein. The table includes approximately 74,000 distinct CDR3 sequences, approximately 7.7% detected once. CDR1 is MNHEY, CDR2 SVGAGI, per germline. V lost 2 bases and J 2 bases, leaving 7 bases between the germline ends. CDR3 length: 14 residues. Findings of the study overall: On re-exposure, the response was weaker but peaked faster, at day 5 versus 15. Although most clonotypes did not, a small share appeared in both CD4 and CD8 compartments. Reappearance after the booster was seen for most primary-vaccination clones, at about 95% CD4 and 88% CD8.

The V call is TRBV6-5, the J call TRBJ1-3; D gene unclear. The TCR was taken from a man aged 18 to 29 who received the YFV17D yellow fever vaccine. This specimen consisted of CD8+ T cells sorted from PBMCs, obtained 5 days after the first yellow fever vaccination. The CDR3 protein is CASSYLTAGNTIYF. The DNA for the CDR3 is TGTGCCAGCAGTTACCTCACAGCTGGAAACACCATATATTTT.